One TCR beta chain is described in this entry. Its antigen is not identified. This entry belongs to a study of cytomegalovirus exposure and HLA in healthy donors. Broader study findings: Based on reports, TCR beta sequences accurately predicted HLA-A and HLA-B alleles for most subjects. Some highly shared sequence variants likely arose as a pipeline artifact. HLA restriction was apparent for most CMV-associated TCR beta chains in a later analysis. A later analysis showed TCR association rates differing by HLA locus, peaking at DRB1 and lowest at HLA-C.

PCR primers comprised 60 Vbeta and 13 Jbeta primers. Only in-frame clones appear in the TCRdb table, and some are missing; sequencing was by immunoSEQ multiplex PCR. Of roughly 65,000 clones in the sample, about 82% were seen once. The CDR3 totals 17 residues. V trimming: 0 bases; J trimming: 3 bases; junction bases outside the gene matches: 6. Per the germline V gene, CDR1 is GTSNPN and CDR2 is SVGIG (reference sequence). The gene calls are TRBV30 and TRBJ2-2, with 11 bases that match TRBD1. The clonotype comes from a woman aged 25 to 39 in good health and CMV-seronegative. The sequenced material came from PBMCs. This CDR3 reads CAWSVERGQGDTGELFF. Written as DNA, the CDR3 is TGTGCCTGGAGTGTGGAAAGGGGACAGGGGGACACCGGGGAGCTGTTTTTT.